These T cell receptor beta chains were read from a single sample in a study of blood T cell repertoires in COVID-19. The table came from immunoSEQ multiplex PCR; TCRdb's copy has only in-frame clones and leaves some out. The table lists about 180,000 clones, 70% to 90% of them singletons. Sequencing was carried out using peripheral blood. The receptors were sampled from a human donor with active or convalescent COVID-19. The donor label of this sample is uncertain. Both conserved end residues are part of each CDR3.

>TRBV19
CASSIVGQLSVNRIYEQYF
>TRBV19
CASSLRLVVEQFF
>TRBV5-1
CASSLAGGFGDTQYF
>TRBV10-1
CASMAGGAPNTGELFF
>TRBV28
CASSLSFTGGLYNEQFF
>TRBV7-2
CASSSGTSGLRDTQYF
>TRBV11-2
CASSPPGGIGNTIYF
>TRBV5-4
CASSLYKSGTEAFF
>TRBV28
CASVASSTDTQYF
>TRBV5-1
CASSLGLAGGETQYF